The 14 T cell receptor beta chains listed next were all sequenced from one sample in a study of T-cell memory formation after mild COVID-19. MiXCR was run by TCRdb on the 5' RACE reads, yielding one entry per CDR3 protein. The sample yields more than 300,000 distinct CDR3 sequences, around 13% seen once. The sequencing input was PBMCs or a T cell subset sorted from them (not recorded which). These receptors all stem from a man in his late teens or twenties who had mild COVID-19 (a few samples of this study predate the infection). Cell type and time point are not known.

The chain combines TRBV10-3 with TRBJ2-3, with 8 bases matching TRBD2. CDR3 size: 13 residues. J lost 5 bases, V lost 11 bases, and 9 bases had no gene match. Germline CDR1 and CDR2: ENHRY and SYGVKD. For the CDR3, the DNA is TGTGCCTTCGCGCGGGGGGCTGGAGATACGCAGTATTTT. Translated: CAFARGAGDTQYF.

This clonotype occurred many times. The J gene is TRBJ2-3, the V gene TRBV5-1; 14 nucleotides line up with TRBD2. CDR1 SGHRS and CDR2 YFSETQ come from the germline V gene. The CDR3 is made up of 19 amino acids. V was clipped by 5 bases and J by 0 bases; unmatched bases: 11. The CDR3 bases are TGCGCCAGCAGAGTATTCGGACTAGCGGGGGGCCAAAGCACAGATACGCAGTATTTT. Encoded protein: CASRVFGLAGGQSTDTQYF. Using reference TRBV5-1 and TRBJ2-3 for the parts outside the CDR3, the full variable domain is KAGVTQTPRYLIKTRGQQVTLSCSPISGHRSVSWYQQTPGQGLQFLFEYFSETQRNKGNFPGRFSGRQFSNSRSEMNVSTLELGDSALYLCASRVFGLAGGQSTDTQYFGPGTRLTVL.

This clonotype was detected only a few times. This chain links TRBV4-2 with TRBJ2-1; tentative D call: TRBD1 (5 bases). The CDR3 totals 17 residues. Germline V gene sequence: CDR1 LGHNA, CDR2 YNFKEQ. The V end lost 4 bases, the J end lost 4 bases, and 20 bases lay between the germline ends. The CDR3 here is CASSLHTETDYYNEQFF. The CDR3 DNA is TGTGCCAGCAGCCTTCATACAGAGACAGATTATTACAATGAGCAGTTCTTC.

The gene calls are TRBV11-2 and TRBJ2-1; TRBD2 might be the D (6 bases). The CDR3 runs 15 residues. V was shortened by 6 bases and J by 2 bases, with 14 bases between the two germline ends. CDR1 is SGHAT and CDR2 is FQNNGV in the germline V gene. CDR3 sequence: CASRLDGLTYNEQFF. The CDR3 DNA is TGTGCCAGCAGGCTGGACGGACTAACCTACAATGAGCAGTTCTTC.

This clonotype was seen a handful of times. The chain recombines TRBV7-6 with TRBJ2-5; the D gene is possibly TRBD1 (6 bases). V lost 5 bases and J 5 bases, leaving 18 bases between the germline ends. This CDR3 region has 15 residues. In germline, CDR1 is SGHVS, CDR2 FNYEAQ. The CDR3 protein is CASSPRRGWGETQYF. Here the CDR3 DNA reads TGTGCCAGCAGCCCACGCAGGGGATGGGGTGAGACCCAGTACTTC.

V is TRBV7-9 and J is TRBJ2-5; tentatively, D is TRBD1 (5 bases). Germline-derived CDR1 and CDR2 are SEHNR and FQNEAQ (reference sequence). The CDR3 contains 15 residues. With 4 bases removed from V and 6 bases from J, the gap between germline ends came to 18 bases. The CDR3 protein is CASSYRSGSGKTQYF. The CDR3 nucleotides read TGTGCCAGCAGCTACCGATCAGGGTCTGGTAAGACCCAGTACTTC.

V is TRBV12-3 or TRBV12-4 and J is TRBJ1-2, with no clear D. The V and J ends lost 1 base and 7 bases respectively, with 7 bases between them. The CDR3 is 12 residues long. The CDR3 sequence: CASSLGGGGYTF. The CDR3 nucleotides read TGTGCCAGCAGTTTAGGAGGCGGTGGCTACACCTTC.

The chain recombines TRBV7-2 with TRBJ2-1, with TRBD2 matching 9 bases. The V gene's germline CDR1 is SGHTA and CDR2 FQGNSA. The CDR3 runs 14 residues. The V and J ends lost 3 bases and 5 bases, in that order; junction bases with no gene match: 2. CDR3 nucleotides: TGTGCCAGCAGCTTTGGCGGGGGGGACAATGAGCAGTTCTTC. Translation gives CASSFGGGDNEQFF.

This clonotype was seen a few times. This chain uses TRBV4-3 with TRBJ2-7, with D perhaps TRBD2 (5 bases). Germline-derived CDR1 and CDR2 are LGHNA and YSLEER. V was shortened by 1 base and J by 1 base, with 8 bases between the two germline ends. The CDR3 runs 14 residues. The CDR3 sequence is CASSQGPGSYEQYF. The CDR3 DNA is TGCGCCAGCAGCCAAGGCCCGGGGTCCTACGAGCAGTACTTC.

This clonotype was observed many times. The chain carries TRBV6-5 and TRBJ2-7, with D unresolved. The germline gives CDR1 MNHEY, CDR2 SVGAGI. The CDR3 has 16 residues. The V end lost 5 bases, the J end lost 5 bases, and 22 bases lay between the germline ends. CDR3 sequence: CASSRYSTGPGDEQYF. The CDR3 DNA is TGTGCCAGCAGTCGATACTCCACTGGTCCCGGCGACGAGCAGTACTTC.

Ten or more counts support this clonotype. The rearrangement links TRBV7-6 to TRBJ1-4; no reliable D call. The CDR3 sequence is 14 residues long. V lost 2 bases, J lost 8 bases, and 12 bases lay in between. Germline loops: CDR1 SGHVS, CDR2 FNYEAQ. The CDR3 here is CASSLMAGGEKLFF. The CDR3 DNA follows: TGTGCCAGCAGCTTAATGGCAGGAGGGGAAAAACTGTTTTTT. Full variable domain (missing parts from reference TRBV7-6 and TRBJ1-4): GAGVSQSPRYKVTKRGQDVALRCDPISGHVSLYWYRQALGQGPEFLTYFNYEAQQDKSGLPNDRFSAERPEGSISTLTIQRTEQRDSAMYRCASSLMAGGEKLFFGSGTQLSVL.

V gene TRBV21-1 combines with J gene TRBJ2-7; no DNA check was done on the table's D call, TRBD2. TRBV21-1 is a listed pseudogene. CDR3 length: 13 amino acids. DNA of the CDR3: TGTGCCAGCGGTCGTTCGGGCTCTCGCGAGCAGTACGTC. As protein: CASGRSGSREQYV.

A few counts support this clonotype. V usage is TRBV28 and J usage is TRBJ2-1, with 8 bases lining up with TRBD1. J lost 6 bases, V lost 6 bases, and 4 bases had no gene match. Germline V gene lookup returns CDR1 MDHEN and CDR2 SYDVKM. The CDR3 has 13 amino acids. CDR3 sequence reads: CASSWTGLNEQFF. The CDR3 bases are TGTGCCAGCAGCTGGACAGGGCTCAATGAGCAGTTCTTC.

This clonotype was seen a few times. The chain carries TRBV5-1 and TRBJ1-4; no clear D gene. The CDR3 is made up of 13 amino acids. Germline-derived CDR1 and CDR2 are SGHRS and YFSETQ. Trimming took 2 bases from V and 4 from J, leaving 6 bases between them. The CDR3, as DNA: TGCGCCAGCAGCTTACTCCGTAATGAAAAACTGTTTTTT. Protein sequence: CASSLLRNEKLFF.